These 28 T cell receptor beta chains originate from one sample sequenced in a study of control samples from healthy donors and cancer patients. Clones were sequenced by immunoSEQ multiplex PCR, and TCRdb holds only the in-frame ones, with some missing. This sample has 70,000 to 100,000 clones, with 75% to 95% found just once. The material sequenced was blood. These receptor sequences come from a man between 45 and 60 years old in good health.

The chain carries TRBV20-1 and TRBJ1-1; D is uncertain. V was cut by 2 bases and J by 6 bases, with 4 bases left in between. Germline lookup yields CDR1 DFQATT and CDR2 SNEGSKA (reference sequence). The CDR3 spans 10 residues. Here the CDR3 DNA reads TGCAGTGCTAGACTATCTGAAGCTTTCTTT. Translated, it gives CSARLSEAFF.

This chain connects TRBV2 to TRBJ2-7, with a possible D match to TRBD2 (7 bases). CDR1 and CDR2 from the germline V gene are SNHLY and FYNNEI. Trimming took 4 bases from V and 6 from J, leaving 13 bases between them. This CDR3 has 13 residues. In DNA, the CDR3 is TGTGCCAGCAGTGTGAGGGGGGGCGGCGAGCAGTACTTC. Translation gives CASSVRGGGEQYF.

J is TRBJ1-1 and V is TRBV6-5; D gene ambiguous. CDR1 and CDR2 from the germline V gene are MNHEY and SVGAGI. This CDR3 region has 13 residues. Trimming took 2 bases from V and 0 from J, leaving 4 bases between them. This CDR3 is CASSYGMNTEAFF. Written as DNA, the CDR3 is TGTGCCAGCAGTTACGGAATGAACACTGAAGCTTTCTTT.

As DNA, the CDR3 is TGTGCCAGCAGATCCCAGGGGAATAGTTCACCCCTCCACTTT. Protein sequence: CASRSQGNSSPLHF. The chain carries TRBV6-5 and TRBJ1-6, with a weak D call TRBD1 (6 bases). V dropped 6 bases and J dropped 9 bases, with 15 bases sitting between them. The CDR3 extends over 14 amino acids. Per germline, CDR1 MNHEY and CDR2 SVGAGI.

J is TRBJ1-3 and V is TRBV15, with no clear D. The CDR3 is 12 residues long. Germline V gene sequence: CDR1 LNHNV, CDR2 YYDKDF (reference sequence). With 4 bases removed from V and 4 bases from J, the gap between germline ends came to 5 bases. CDR3 sequence: CATSTSGNTIYF. The CDR3 DNA reads as TGTGCCACCAGCACCTCAGGAAACACCATATATTTT.

This chain uses TRBV29-1 with TRBJ1-2, with D uncertain. V dropped 5 bases and J dropped 0 bases, with 7 bases sitting between them. There are 12 residues in the CDR3. From germline, CDR1 is SQVTM and CDR2 ANQGSEA. CDR3 loop: CSVYSPNYGYTF. For the CDR3, the DNA is TGCAGCGTTTACTCTCCTAACTATGGCTACACCTTC.

The chain joins TRBV15 to TRBJ2-5; D remains unclear. The CDR3 extends over 11 amino acids. Germline lookup yields CDR1 LNHNV and CDR2 YYDKDF (reference sequence). Trimming left V 4 bases short and J 2 bases short, with 2 bases between. CDR3 nucleotides: TGTGCCACCAGCAAACAAGAGACCCAGTACTTC. This codes for CATSKQETQYF.

In DNA form, the CDR3 reads TGTGCCAGCAGTTACCTAGCGCAGACTAATGAAAAACTGTTTTTT. Its protein is CASSYLAQTNEKLFF. This chain links TRBV6-5 with TRBJ1-4; D gene unclear. V lost 2 bases, J lost 2 bases, and 9 bases lay in between. This CDR3 comprises 15 residues. Germline V lookup: CDR1 MNHEY, CDR2 SVGAGI.

The J gene is TRBJ2-7, the V gene TRBV7-2, with TRBD2 as a possible D gene (6 bases). The CDR3 spans 14 residues. Trimming shortened V by 4 bases and J by 7 bases, and 17 bases separated the two germline ends. Germline CDR1 and CDR2: SGHTA and FQGNSA. The CDR3 is CASSSRGVSFEQYF. The CDR3, as DNA: TGTGCCAGCAGCTCCCGCGGGGTCTCGTTTGAGCAGTACTTC.

V usage is TRBV14 and J usage is TRBJ2-5; maybe TRBD2 (6 bases). In germline, CDR1 is SGHDN, CDR2 FVKESK. This CDR3 spans 14 amino acids. Trimming cost V 4 bases and J 5 bases, with 14 bases left between them. The CDR3 loop is CASSPFGGSETQYF. CDR3 in DNA: TGTGCCAGCAGCCCCTTTGGGGGGAGTGAGACCCAGTACTTC.

The V gene is TRBV10-2, the J gene TRBJ2-1; possibly TRBD1 for D (6 bases). Trimming removed 4 bases from V and 7 bases from J, with 8 bases in between. This CDR3 has 12 residues. CDR1 and CDR2 from the germline V gene are WSHSY and SAAADI. CDR3 protein: CASSGGGNEQFF. DNA for the CDR3: TGCGCCAGCAGTGGAGGGGGTAATGAGCAGTTCTTC.

The V call is TRBV2, the J call TRBJ1-2; no reliable D call. Trimming left V 3 bases short and J 5 bases short, with 10 bases between. This CDR3 region has 13 residues. Per germline, CDR1 SNHLY and CDR2 FYNNEI. CDR3 sequence: CASSDALGYGYTF. In DNA, the CDR3 is TGTGCCAGCAGTGATGCCCTGGGGTATGGCTACACCTTC. Full variable domain (outside the CDR3, taken from reference TRBV2 and TRBJ1-2): EPEVTQTPSHQVTQMGQEVILRCVPISNHLYFYWYRQILGQKVEFLVSFYNNEISEKSEIFDDQFSVERPDGSNFTLKIRSTKLEDSAMYFCASSDALGYGYTFGSGTRLTVV.

In DNA form, the CDR3 reads TGTGCCAGCATGACGGGCAACGAAGCTTTCTTT. This translates into CASMTGNEAFF. The gene calls are TRBV13 and TRBJ1-1; D is uncertain. This CDR3 contains 11 residues. With 7 bases removed from V and 8 bases from J, the gap between germline ends came to 11 bases. CDR1 is PRHDT, CDR2 FYEKMQ, per germline (reference sequence).

The chain carries TRBV7-2 and TRBJ2-1, with a weak D call TRBD2 (7 bases). Looked up from germline, CDR1 is SGHTA and CDR2 is FQGNSA. The CDR3 covers 15 residues. V was trimmed by 1 base and J by 9 bases, leaving 16 bases between them. Written as DNA, the CDR3 is TGTGCCAGCAGCTTAGACCGAGGGGGGGCGGGTGAGCAGTTCTTC. This sequence encodes CASSLDRGGAGEQFF.

CDR3 bases: TGTGCCAGCAGCTTACCCAGGAGCACAGATACGCAGTATTTT. Translated, it gives CASSLPRSTDTQYF. The chain joins TRBV11-1 to TRBJ2-3; D ambiguous. V was shortened by 2 bases and J by 0 bases, with 6 bases between the two germline ends. The CDR3 runs to 14 residues. Germline loops: CDR1 SGHAT, CDR2 FQDESV (reference sequence).

V usage is TRBV7-2 and J usage is TRBJ1-5, with a tentative D call TRBD1 (6 bases). There are 13 residues in the CDR3. Germline CDR1 is SGHTA and CDR2 is FQGNSA. V was pared by 5 bases and J by 6 bases, with 11 bases between. Written as DNA, the CDR3 is TGTGCCAGCAGCCAAGGGGGGTTTCAGCCCCAGCATTTT. Amino acid sequence: CASSQGGFQPQHF.

The chain carries TRBV19 and TRBJ2-7; D possibly uses TRBD1 or TRBD2 (6 bases each). This CDR3 region has 14 residues. The V end lost 7 bases, the J end lost 6 bases, and 19 bases lay between the germline ends. Germline V gene lookup returns CDR1 LNHDA and CDR2 SQIVND (reference sequence). The CDR3 DNA reads TGTGCCAGTACCAAAGGGGGGCTTAACGGCGAGCAGTACTTC. It encodes CASTKGGLNGEQYF. Full variable domain (outside the CDR3, taken from reference TRBV19 and TRBJ2-7): DGGITQSPKYLFRKEGQNVTLSCEQNLNHDAMYWYRQDPGQGLRLIYYSQIVNDFQKGDIAEGYSVSREKKESFPLTVTSAQKNPTAFYLCASTKGGLNGEQYFGPGTRLTVT.

The V and J genes are TRBV6-2 or TRBV6-3 and TRBJ1-2; no firm D call. CDR3 length equals 13 residues. The V gene's germline CDR1 is MNHEY and CDR2 SVGEGT. Trimming took 6 bases from V and 2 from J, leaving 10 bases between them. CDR3 sequence reads: CASSATGNYGYTF. The CDR3 nucleotides read TGTGCCAGCAGCGCTACTGGAAACTATGGCTACACCTTC.

The CDR3 sequence is CAIRTSGSLGGGTEAFF. The CDR3 nucleotides read TGTGCCATCAGGACTTCCGGGTCCTTGGGAGGGGGTACTGAAGCTTTCTTT. The chain links TRBV10-3 to TRBJ1-1; D may be TRBD1 (6 bases). Trimming shortened V by 6 bases and J by 5 bases, and 25 bases separated the two germline ends. The germline V gene encodes CDR1 ENHRY and CDR2 SYGVKD. This CDR3 comprises 17 residues.

The chain has TRBV19 and TRBJ2-3; 9 bases match TRBD2. Germline CDR1 is LNHDA and CDR2 is SQIVND (reference sequence). CDR3 size: 15 residues. J gave up 2 bases and V 7 bases, and 7 bases lay outside the gene matches. CDR3 bases: TGTGCCAGTACCCTTAGCGGGGGTATCACAGATACGCAGTATTTT. It yields the protein CASTLSGGITDTQYF.

The chain links TRBV29-1 to TRBJ2-3, with 11 nucleotides matching TRBD2. Looked up from germline, CDR1 is SQVTM and CDR2 is ANQGSEA. The CDR3 spans 15 residues. Trimming cost V 6 bases and J 0 bases; bases outside gene matches: 5. The CDR3 nucleotides are TGCAGCGTCGTACGACTAGCGGGGAGCACAGATACGCAGTATTTT. This codes for CSVVRLAGSTDTQYF.

This chain connects TRBV6-5 to TRBJ2-7; maybe TRBD2 (6 bases). This CDR3 is built from 15 residues. The ends were cut back, 4 bases at V and 0 bases at J, with 13 bases in the middle. The germline gives CDR1 MNHEY, CDR2 SVGAGI. In nucleotides, the CDR3 is TGTGCCAGCAGTTCGCGTGCGGGGAACTCCTACGAGCAGTACTTC. Translating gives CASSSRAGNSYEQYF.

This clone was seen only once. The chain employs TRBV5-1 and TRBJ1-2; possible D gene TRBD1, 6 bases. CDR3 size: 13 residues. Trimming removed 0 bases at V and 14 bases at J, with 17 bases between. CDR1 and CDR2 (germline): SGHRS, YFSETQ. This chain's CDR3 is CASSLAEGGSGTF. In DNA, the CDR3 is TGCGCCAGCAGCTTGGCGGAGGGGGGAAGCGGAACCTTC.

V and J are TRBV18 and TRBJ2-7; 7 bases match TRBD1. This CDR3 is 14 amino acids long. Losses at the gene ends were 2 bases for V and 5 bases for J; bases not matched to a gene: 6. Germline CDR1 and CDR2: KGHSH and LQKENI. CDR3 DNA sequence: TGTGCCAGCTCACCATACGAAGGGGGCAACGAGCAGTACTTC. Its protein is CASSPYEGGNEQYF.

This clone was seen a single time. This chain joins TRBV5-1 and TRBJ1-1; 8 bases align to TRBD1. Trimming at V came to 0 bases and at J to 3 bases, leaving 7 bases not matched to a gene. This CDR3 has 16 amino acids. Germline CDR1 SGHRS, CDR2 YFSETQ. The CDR3 reads CASSLAALTGDTEAFF. The CDR3 DNA is TGCGCCAGCAGCTTGGCCGCCCTGACAGGGGACACTGAAGCTTTCTTT.

V gene TRBV2 combines with J gene TRBJ2-7; tentative D call: TRBD1 (6 bases). Trimming left V 11 bases short and J 0 bases short, with 14 bases between. CDR3 size: 13 residues. In germline, CDR1 is SNHLY, CDR2 FYNNEI. The CDR3 coding sequence is TGTGCCGCCAGGGGCAGTTACTCCTACGAGCAGTACTTC. Its translation: CAARGSYSYEQYF.

This sequence joins TRBV18 and TRBJ1-2; the D gene is possibly TRBD1 (5 bases). V gave up 3 bases and J gave up 3 bases, with 8 bases separating them. CDR3 length: 13 amino acids. The germline gives CDR1 KGHSH, CDR2 LQKENI. CDR3 sequence (DNA): TGTGCCAGCTCACCGGACACAGACTATGGCTACACCTTC. Translation gives CASSPDTDYGYTF.

The chain couples TRBV18 to TRBJ1-1; no definite D call. The CDR3 spans 14 residues. Germline loops: CDR1 KGHSH, CDR2 LQKENI. The V end lost 0 bases, the J end lost 1 base, and 6 bases lay between the germline ends. DNA of the CDR3: TGTGCCAGCTCACCACCGTCAAAGAACACTGAAGCTTTCTTT. Amino acid sequence: CASSPPSKNTEAFF.